This T cell receptor (beta chain) was identified in a study of cytomegalovirus exposure and HLA in healthy donors. Study-wide findings and caveats: Later work showed greater clonal expansion in HLA-associated TCR beta chains than in equally common others. There were some public TCRs occurring in many donors, but most TCR sequences were rare.

Germline-derived CDR1 and CDR2 are SEHNR and FQNEAQ (reference sequence). Trimming removed 1 base from V and 4 bases from J, with 7 bases in between. The CDR3 runs to 13 residues. This clone showed up just once. Its antigen is not identified. Researchers ran the PCR with 60 Vbeta and 13 Jbeta primers. Authors' data handling: As a later analysis found, there were 70 million to 100 million unique TCR beta chains, of which around 10 million were shared. The repertoire was sequenced with immunoSEQ multiplex PCR; TCRdb's copy has only in-frame clones and lacks some. V, J and clone size reflect that table, while D and trimming were determined from the DNA. The data show some 120,000 clones, around 77% seen once.

The sample was PBMCs. The sequence came from a man between 50 and 59 years old in good health and CMV-seronegative. The V and J genes are TRBV7-9 and TRBJ1-2; TRBD1 might be the D (6 bases). CDR3 loop: CASSLEDSYGYTF. The CDR3 DNA reads as TGTGCCAGCAGCTTAGAGGACAGCTATGGCTACACCTTC.